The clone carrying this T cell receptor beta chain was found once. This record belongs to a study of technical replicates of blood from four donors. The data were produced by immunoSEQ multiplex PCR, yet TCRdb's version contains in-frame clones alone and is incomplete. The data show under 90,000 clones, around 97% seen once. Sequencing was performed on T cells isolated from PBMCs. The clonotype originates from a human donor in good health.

The chain's CDR3 is CASRGLAGGRNEQFF. Written as DNA, the CDR3 is TGTGCCAGCAGGGGACTAGCGGGAGGGAGGAATGAGCAGTTCTTC. The V gene is TRBV6-4, the J gene TRBJ2-1; 16 bases match TRBD2. V lost 6 bases to trimming and J lost 7 bases; unmatched junction nucleotides: 3. The CDR3 contains 15 residues. The germline V gene encodes CDR1 MRHNA and CDR2 SNTAGT.